This TCR beta chain emerged from a study of glioma-infiltrating T cells after dendritic cell vaccination. Study-wide results and caveats: Few patients contributed both blood and tumor specimens.

Points on this clone: Its antigen is not identified.

Here immunoSEQ multiplex PCR was the method, and the copy in TCRdb shows in-frame clones only, minus some. The data hold tens of thousands of clones, with roughly 82% observed a single time. V shed 5 bases, J shed 7 bases, and the junction held 6 bases outside the gene matches. The CDR3 sequence is 13 residues long. From germline, CDR1 is MNHEY and CDR2 SVGAGI. This TCR derives from a human donor with glioblastoma. The chain recombines TRBV6-5 with TRBJ1-2; TRBD1 agrees at 8 bases. The specimen comprised blood, sampled before dendritic cell vaccination. The DNA of the CDR3 is TGTGCCAGCAGTGAACAGGACAGGGCTGGCTACACCTTC. Translated: CASSEQDRAGYTF.